The rows below give T cell receptor beta chains drawn from one sample of a study of blood T cell repertoires in COVID-19. The assay was immunoSEQ multiplex PCR, and TCRdb's table has in-frame clones only and misses some. The data show fewer than 250,000 clones, more than 85% seen once. The source material was peripheral blood. The origin of the receptors is a man in his forties or fifties with acute or convalescent COVID-19. Both conserved end residues are part of each CDR3. A D gene is named only where the DNA matches it firmly. Clone size is not always given. Where it is, it says once, few, many or a class for expanded clones.

abundance: .
j_gene: TRBJ1-1
d_gene: .
v_gene: TRBV7-2
CDR3nt: TGTGCCAGCAGCTCGGGTCGGAACACTGAAGCTTTCTTT
CDR3aa: CASSSGRNTEAFF

abundance: .
j_gene: TRBJ2-1
d_gene: TRBD2
v_gene: TRBV7-9
CDR3nt: TGTGCCAGCAGCCCCCGGACTAGCGGGATTTCCTACAATGAGCAGTTCTTC
CDR3aa: CASSPRTSGISYNEQFF

abundance: .
j_gene: TRBJ1-1
d_gene: .
v_gene: TRBV18
CDR3nt: TGTGCCAGCTCACCTCGATACTTGGGGGAGCGGGAAACTGAAGCTTTCTTT
CDR3aa: CASSPRYLGERETEAFF

abundance: .
j_gene: TRBJ1-2
d_gene: TRBD1
v_gene: TRBV28
CDR3nt: TGTGCCAGCACCTCAGCCGGGGACAGCGCTAACTATGGCTACACCTTC
CDR3aa: CASTSAGDSANYGYTF

abundance: .
j_gene: TRBJ1-5
d_gene: TRBD1
v_gene: TRBV7-8
CDR3nt: TGTGCCAGCAGCGGACAGGGCTCGAATCAGCCCCAGCATTTT
CDR3aa: CASSGQGSNQPQHF

abundance: .
j_gene: TRBJ1-6
d_gene: .
v_gene: TRBV7-8
CDR3nt: TGTGCCAGCAGCTCGGGGAGGAATTCACCCCTCCACTTT
CDR3aa: CASSSGRNSPLHF

abundance: once
j_gene: TRBJ2-5
d_gene: TRBD2
v_gene: TRBV18
CDR3nt: TGTGCCAGCTCACCCCTGTCTCTACAAGCGGGGGGGAGAGAGACCCAGTACTTC
CDR3aa: CASSPLSLQAGGRETQYF

abundance: .
j_gene: TRBJ1-3
d_gene: TRBD1
v_gene: TRBV5-3
CDR3nt: TGTGCCAGAAGCTTCGGGGACAGGGGGCTCGGAAACACCATATATTTT
CDR3aa: CARSFGDRGLGNTIYF

abundance: .
j_gene: TRBJ1-2
d_gene: .
v_gene: TRBV5-1
CDR3nt: TGCGCCAGCAGCTTGAACGGGAACTATGGCTACACCTTC
CDR3aa: CASSLNGNYGYTF

abundance: .
j_gene: TRBJ1-1
d_gene: .
v_gene: TRBV29-1
CDR3nt: TGCAGCGTTGCTAACACTGAAGCTTTCTTT
CDR3aa: CSVANTEAFF

abundance: .
j_gene: TRBJ2-5
d_gene: TRBD1
v_gene: TRBV11-2
CDR3nt: TGTGCCAGCAGCTTTGGACAGGGCCCAAAGCGAAAAGAGACCCAGTACTTC
CDR3aa: CASSFGQGPKRKETQYF

abundance: .
j_gene: TRBJ1-2
d_gene: .
v_gene: TRBV6-5
CDR3nt: TGTGCCAGCAGTTATAACACGTTTTCTAACTATGGCTACACCTTC
CDR3aa: CASSYNTFSNYGYTF

abundance: .
j_gene: TRBJ1-1
d_gene: .
v_gene: TRBV9
CDR3nt: TGTGCCAGCAGCGTAGGCGGATTTCAGGGCACTGAAGCTTTCTTT
CDR3aa: CASSVGGFQGTEAFF

abundance: .
j_gene: TRBJ2-2
d_gene: .
v_gene: TRBV29-1
CDR3nt: TGCAGCGTCCGACAGGTTTACGGTACCGGGGAGCTGTTTTTT
CDR3aa: CSVRQVYGTGELFF

abundance: .
j_gene: TRBJ2-1
d_gene: TRBD2
v_gene: TRBV14
CDR3nt: TGTGCCAGCAGTATAATAGCGGGGTACTCCTACAATGAGCAGTTCTTC
CDR3aa: CASSIIAGYSYNEQFF

abundance: .
j_gene: TRBJ1-2
d_gene: .
v_gene: TRBV10-3
CDR3nt: TGTGCCATCAGTGAGTCGGGGGGGCGGAACCATGGCTACACCTTC
CDR3aa: CAISESGGRNHGYTF

abundance: .
j_gene: TRBJ1-4
d_gene: .
v_gene: TRBV18
CDR3nt: TGTGCCAGCTCACCAGGGATGGGGGCGAGAGAAAAACTGTTTTTT
CDR3aa: CASSPGMGAREKLFF

abundance: .
j_gene: TRBJ1-3
d_gene: .
v_gene: TRBV30
CDR3nt: TGTGCCTGGAGTGGTAGTGGAAACACCATATATTTT
CDR3aa: CAWSGSGNTIYF

abundance: .
j_gene: TRBJ1-2
d_gene: .
v_gene: TRBV2
CDR3nt: TGTGCCAGCACTGGACTTATAGCTAACTATGGCTACACCTTC
CDR3aa: CASTGLIANYGYTF

abundance: .
j_gene: TRBJ2-3
d_gene: TRBD2
v_gene: TRBV7-2
CDR3nt: TGTGCCAGCAGCTTGCCGGGACTAGCGGGATCAGATACGCAGTATTTT
CDR3aa: CASSLPGLAGSDTQYF

abundance: once
j_gene: TRBJ2-5
d_gene: .
v_gene: TRBV5-8
CDR3nt: TGTGCCAGCAGCTTGGGGCTCCCGGAGACCCAGTACTTC
CDR3aa: CASSLGLPETQYF

abundance: .
j_gene: TRBJ2-2
d_gene: TRBD2
v_gene: TRBV7-3
CDR3nt: TGTGCCAGCAGCTTAACGGCGCCTAGCGGTCGAACCGGGGAGCTGTTTTTT
CDR3aa: CASSLTAPSGRTGELFF

abundance: .
j_gene: TRBJ2-1
d_gene: .
v_gene: TRBV7-5
CDR3nt: TGTGTCAGAAAGGCAGGGGAGAACTCCTACAATGAGCAGTTCTTC
CDR3aa: CVRKAGENSYNEQFF

abundance: .
j_gene: TRBJ1-2
d_gene: TRBD1
v_gene: TRBV15
CDR3nt: TGTGCCACCAGCAGAGGGGGACAGGAGGGGGTTTATGGCTACACCTTC
CDR3aa: CATSRGGQEGVYGYTF

abundance: .
j_gene: TRBJ1-2
d_gene: TRBD1
v_gene: TRBV27
CDR3nt: TGTGCCAGCAGTTCAATCGGGACAGGGCTTCACTATGGCTACACCTTC
CDR3aa: CASSSIGTGLHYGYTF

abundance: .
j_gene: TRBJ1-1
d_gene: TRBD1
v_gene: TRBV2
CDR3nt: TGTGCCAGCACCCGTGGACAGGGGGCCCGTACTGAAGCTTTCTTT
CDR3aa: CASTRGQGARTEAFF

abundance: .
j_gene: TRBJ2-3
d_gene: .
v_gene: TRBV5-6
CDR3nt: TGTGCCAGCAGCCCGTGGCTCAGTCCCACAGATACGCAGTATTTT
CDR3aa: CASSPWLSPTDTQYF

abundance: once
j_gene: TRBJ2-5
d_gene: .
v_gene: TRBV7-3
CDR3nt: TGTGCCAGCAGCTTAGGATTGGGGGGAGGAGAGACCCAGTACTTC
CDR3aa: CASSLGLGGGETQYF

abundance: once
j_gene: TRBJ2-1
d_gene: TRBD2
v_gene: TRBV10-2
CDR3nt: TGCGCCAGCAGGACTACTAGCGGGGACCAGCAGTTCTTC
CDR3aa: CASRTTSGDQQFF